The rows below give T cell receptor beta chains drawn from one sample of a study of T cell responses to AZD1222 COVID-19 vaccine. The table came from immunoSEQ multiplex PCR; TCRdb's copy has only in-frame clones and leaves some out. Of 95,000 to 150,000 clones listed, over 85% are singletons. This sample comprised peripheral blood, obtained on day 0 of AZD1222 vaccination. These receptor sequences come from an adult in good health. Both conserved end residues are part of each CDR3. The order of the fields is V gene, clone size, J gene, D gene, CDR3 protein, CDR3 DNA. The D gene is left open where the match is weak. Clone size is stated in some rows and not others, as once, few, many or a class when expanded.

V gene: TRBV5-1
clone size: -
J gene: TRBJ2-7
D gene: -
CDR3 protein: CASSLDPSYDQYF
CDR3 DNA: TGCGCCAGCAGCTTGGATCCGAGCTACGATCAGTACTTC

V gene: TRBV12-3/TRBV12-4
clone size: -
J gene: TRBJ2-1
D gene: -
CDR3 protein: CASRQGMVDEQFF
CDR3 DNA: TGTGCCAGCAGGCAGGGGATGGTCGATGAGCAGTTCTTC

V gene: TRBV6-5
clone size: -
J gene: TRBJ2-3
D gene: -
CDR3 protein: CASSMEGGQYF
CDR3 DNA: TGTGCCAGCAGCATGGAGGGGGGGCAGTATTTT

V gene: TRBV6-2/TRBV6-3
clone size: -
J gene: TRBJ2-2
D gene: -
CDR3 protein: CASSHRGATGELFF
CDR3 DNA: TGTGCCAGCAGTCACCGGGGGGCCACCGGGGAGCTGTTTTTT

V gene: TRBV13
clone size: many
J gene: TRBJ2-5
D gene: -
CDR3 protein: CASSLWGRSQETQYF
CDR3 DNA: TGTGCCAGCAGCTTGTGGGGACGGTCACAAGAGACCCAGTACTTC

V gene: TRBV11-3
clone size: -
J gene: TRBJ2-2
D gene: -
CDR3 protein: CASSLGPHRAGELFF
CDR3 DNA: TGTGCCAGCAGCTTGGGACCCCATAGGGCCGGGGAGCTGTTTTTT

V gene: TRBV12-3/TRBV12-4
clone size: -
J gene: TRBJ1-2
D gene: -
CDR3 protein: CASSGRVGYTF
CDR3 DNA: TGTGCCAGCAGTGGCAGGGTTGGCTACACCTTC

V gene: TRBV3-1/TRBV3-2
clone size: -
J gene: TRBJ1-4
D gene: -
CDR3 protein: CASGGVGEKLFF
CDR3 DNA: TGTGCCAGCGGGGGGGTAGGTGAAAAACTGTTTTTT

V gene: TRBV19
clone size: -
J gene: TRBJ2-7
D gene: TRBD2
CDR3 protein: CASSLAGGRYEQYF
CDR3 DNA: TGTGCCAGTAGCCTGGCGGGGGGGCGGTACGAGCAGTACTTC

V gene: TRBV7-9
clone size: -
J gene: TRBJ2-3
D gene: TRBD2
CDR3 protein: CASSLSFSGGPGDTQYF
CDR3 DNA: TGTGCCAGCAGCTTATCATTTAGCGGGGGCCCGGGAGATACGCAGTATTTT

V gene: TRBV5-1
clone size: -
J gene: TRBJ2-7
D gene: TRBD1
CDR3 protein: CASSLSNPGQALYEQYF
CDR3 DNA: TGCGCCAGCAGCTTGTCGAACCCGGGACAGGCTCTCTACGAGCAGTACTTC

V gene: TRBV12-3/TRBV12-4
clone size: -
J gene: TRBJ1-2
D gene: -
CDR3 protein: CASSAGFGYGYTF
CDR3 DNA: TGTGCCAGCAGTGCAGGGTTCGGCTATGGCTACACCTTC

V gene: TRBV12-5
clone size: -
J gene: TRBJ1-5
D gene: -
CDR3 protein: CASGLAMGAPQHF
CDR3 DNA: TGTGCTAGTGGTTTGGCCATGGGAGCGCCCCAGCATTTT

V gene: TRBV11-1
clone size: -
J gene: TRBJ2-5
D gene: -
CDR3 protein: CASSFDYQETQYF
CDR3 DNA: TGTGCCAGCAGCTTCGACTACCAAGAGACCCAGTACTTC

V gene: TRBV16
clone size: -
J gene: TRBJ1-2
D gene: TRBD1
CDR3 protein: CASSFQGAVGGYTF
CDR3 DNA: TGTGCCAGCAGTTTCCAGGGGGCTGTAGGAGGCTACACCTTC

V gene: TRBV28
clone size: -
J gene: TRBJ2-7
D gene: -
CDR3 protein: CASSLAGASSYEQYF
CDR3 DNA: TGTGCCAGCAGTTTAGCTGGGGCTAGCTCCTACGAGCAGTACTTC

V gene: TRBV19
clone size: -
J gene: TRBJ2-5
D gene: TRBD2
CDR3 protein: CASSMRREGPETQYF
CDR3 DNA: TGTGCCAGTAGTATGAGGCGGGAGGGCCCGGAGACCCAGTACTTC

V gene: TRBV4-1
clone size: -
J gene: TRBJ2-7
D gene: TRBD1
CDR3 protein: CASSQNLVPGTAYEQYF
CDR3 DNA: TGCGCCAGCAGCCAAAACCTGGTCCCCGGGACAGCATACGAGCAGTACTTC

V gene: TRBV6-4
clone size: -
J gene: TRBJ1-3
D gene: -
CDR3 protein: CASSPTGDRNTIYF
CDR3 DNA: TGTGCCAGCAGTCCCACGGGGGACCGAAACACCATATATTTT

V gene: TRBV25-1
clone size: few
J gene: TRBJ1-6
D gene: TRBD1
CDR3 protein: CASWGQGGNSPLHF
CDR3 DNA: TGTGCCAGTTGGGGACAGGGAGGGAATTCACCCCTCCACTTT

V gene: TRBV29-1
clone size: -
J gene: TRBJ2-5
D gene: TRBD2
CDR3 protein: CSVEDLGLAGLETQYF
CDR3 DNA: TGCAGCGTTGAAGATCTTGGACTAGCGGGATTGGAGACCCAGTACTTC

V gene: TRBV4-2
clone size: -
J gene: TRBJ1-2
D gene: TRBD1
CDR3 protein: CASSQARQGAIYTF
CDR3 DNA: TGTGCCAGCAGCCAAGCAAGACAGGGGGCAATCTACACCTTC

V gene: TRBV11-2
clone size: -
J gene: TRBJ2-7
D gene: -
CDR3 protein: CASSLGPDLYYEQYF
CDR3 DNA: TGTGCCAGCAGCTTAGGGCCGGACTTGTACTACGAGCAGTACTTC

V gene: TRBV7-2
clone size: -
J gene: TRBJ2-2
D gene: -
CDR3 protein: CASSPRVGVNTGELFF
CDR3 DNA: TGTGCCAGCAGCCCGCGGGTGGGAGTTAACACCGGGGAGCTGTTTTTT

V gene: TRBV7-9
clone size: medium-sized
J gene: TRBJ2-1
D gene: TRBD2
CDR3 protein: CASSARRLAGSYNEQFF
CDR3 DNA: TGTGCCAGCAGCGCCCGGAGACTAGCGGGCTCCTACAATGAGCAGTTCTTC

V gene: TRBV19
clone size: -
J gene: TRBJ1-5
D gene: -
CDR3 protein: CASSPRGKQPQHF
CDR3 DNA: TGTGCCAGTAGTCCCAGGGGTAAGCAGCCCCAGCATTTT

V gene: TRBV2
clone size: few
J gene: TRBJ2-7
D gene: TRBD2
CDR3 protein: CASSPTVSGSAYEQYF
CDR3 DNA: TGTGCCAGCAGTCCGACTGTCAGCGGGAGTGCTTACGAGCAGTACTTC

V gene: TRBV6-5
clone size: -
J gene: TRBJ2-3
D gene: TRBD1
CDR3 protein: CASSYGRGLADTQYF
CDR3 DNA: TGTGCCAGCAGTTACGGCAGGGGGCTCGCAGATACGCAGTATTTT

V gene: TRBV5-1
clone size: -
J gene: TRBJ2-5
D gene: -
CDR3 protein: CASSLKMGQETQYF
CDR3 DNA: TGCGCCAGCAGCTTGAAAATGGGACAAGAGACCCAGTACTTC

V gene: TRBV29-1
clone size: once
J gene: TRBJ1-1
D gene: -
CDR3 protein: CSVEAYSRTEAFF
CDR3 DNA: TGCAGCGTTGAAGCGTACTCCCGCACTGAAGCTTTCTTT

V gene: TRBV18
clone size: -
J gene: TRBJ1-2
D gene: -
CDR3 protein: CASSPPGRDGGYTF
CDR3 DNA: TGTGCCAGCTCACCGCCCGGTCGAGATGGGGGCTACACCTTC

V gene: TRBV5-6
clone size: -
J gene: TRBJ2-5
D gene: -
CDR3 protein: CASSGLGRQETQYF
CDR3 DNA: TGTGCCAGCAGCGGACTGGGACGGCAAGAGACCCAGTACTTC

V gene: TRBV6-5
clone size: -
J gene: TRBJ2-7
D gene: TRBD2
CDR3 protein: CASSYGQAGENYEQYF
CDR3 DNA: TGTGCCAGCAGTTACGGCCAAGCGGGAGAAAACTACGAGCAGTACTTC

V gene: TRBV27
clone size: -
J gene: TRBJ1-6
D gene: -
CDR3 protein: CASSPTKWAYNSPLHF
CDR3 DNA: TGTGCCAGCAGTCCTACAAAGTGGGCCTATAATTCACCCCTCCACTTT

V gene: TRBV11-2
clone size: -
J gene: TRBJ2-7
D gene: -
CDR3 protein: CASSDLRRRLYEQYF
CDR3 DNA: TGTGCCAGCAGCGACCTACGGAGGAGGTTATACGAGCAGTACTTC

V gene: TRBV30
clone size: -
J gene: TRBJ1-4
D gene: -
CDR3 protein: CAWSVRGWREKLFF
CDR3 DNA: TGTGCCTGGAGTGTCCGGGGGTGGCGTGAAAAACTGTTTTTT

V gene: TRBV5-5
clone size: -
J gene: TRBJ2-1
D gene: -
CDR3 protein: CASSSTGHLYNEQFF
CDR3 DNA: TGTGCCAGCAGCTCCACGGGACACCTCTACAATGAGCAGTTCTTC